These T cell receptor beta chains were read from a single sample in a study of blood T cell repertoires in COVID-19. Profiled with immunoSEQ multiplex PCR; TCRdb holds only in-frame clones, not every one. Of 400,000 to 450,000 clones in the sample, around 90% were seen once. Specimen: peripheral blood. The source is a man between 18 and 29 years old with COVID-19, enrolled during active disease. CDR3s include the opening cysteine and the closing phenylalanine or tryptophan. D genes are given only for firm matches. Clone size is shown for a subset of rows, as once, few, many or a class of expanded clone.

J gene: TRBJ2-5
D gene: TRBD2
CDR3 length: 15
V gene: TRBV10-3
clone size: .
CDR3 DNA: TGTGCCATCAGTGATCTAGCGGGAACACAAGAGACCCAGTACTTC
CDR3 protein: CAISDLAGTQETQYF

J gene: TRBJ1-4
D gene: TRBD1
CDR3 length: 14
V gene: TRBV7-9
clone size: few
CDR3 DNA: TGTGCCAGCAGCTTCCGGGACAGGGATGAAAAACTGTTTTTT
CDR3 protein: CASSFRDRDEKLFF

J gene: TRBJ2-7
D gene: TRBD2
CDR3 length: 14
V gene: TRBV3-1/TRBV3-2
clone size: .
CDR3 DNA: TGTGCCAGCAGCCAACTGGGACTAGGGAGCGAGCAGTACTTC
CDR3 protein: CASSQLGLGSEQYF

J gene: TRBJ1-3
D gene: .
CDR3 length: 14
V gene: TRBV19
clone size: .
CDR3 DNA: TGTGCCAGTCGGGACTTATCCTCTGGAAACACCATATATTTT
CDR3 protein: CASRDLSSGNTIYF